The 4 T cell receptor beta chains in this list originate from one sample, sequenced in a study of cytomegalovirus exposure and HLA in healthy donors. Primers for the PCR totalled 60 Vbeta and 13 Jbeta. The assay was immunoSEQ multiplex PCR, and TCRdb's table has in-frame clones only and misses some. This table holds approximately 190,000 clones. The sequenced material came from PBMCs. These receptors came from a man aged 25-45 years in good health and CMV-seronegative.

The chain combines TRBV9 with TRBJ2-2; D gene uncertain. This CDR3 has 13 amino acids. CDR1 SGDLS and CDR2 YYNGEE come from the germline V gene. V was shortened by 3 bases and J by 4 bases, with 7 bases between the two germline ends. This chain's CDR3 is CASSAVSTGELFF. CDR3 DNA sequence: TGTGCCAGCAGCGCGGTGAGCACCGGGGAGCTGTTTTTT.

The rearrangement joins TRBV5-4 to TRBJ2-1; 11 bases map to TRBD1. The CDR3 spans 15 residues. Trimming at V came to 6 bases and at J to 9 bases, leaving 11 bases not matched to a gene. Germline V CDR1 and CDR2: SGHNT, YYREEE (reference sequence). CDR3 protein: CASIPKGQGGGEQFF. Written as DNA, the CDR3 is TGTGCCAGCATCCCTAAGGGACAGGGGGGAGGTGAGCAGTTCTTC.

The genes are TRBV7-2 and TRBJ1-1, with D unclear. CDR3 length equals 13 residues. Germline CDR1 reads SGHTA; CDR2 reads FQGNSA. The V gene lost 5 bases and the J gene lost 2 bases, with 9 bases spanning the gap. The CDR3 sequence: CASSVQRNTEAFF. The CDR3 DNA sequence: TGTGCCAGCAGCGTACAGAGAAACACTGAAGCTTTCTTT.

The chain joins TRBV18 to TRBJ1-3, with D hard to call. V was shortened by 0 bases and J by 5 bases, with 11 bases between the two germline ends. Per germline, CDR1 KGHSH and CDR2 LQKENI. The CDR3 loop spans 15 amino acids. The CDR3 DNA sequence: TGTGCCAGCTCACCACCGGCGGCGAGGAGAAACACCATATATTTT. Its translation is CASSPPAARRNTIYF.